One and the same sample provided the 28 T cell receptor beta chains below, sequenced in a study of CXCR3-negative and CXCR3-positive naive CD8 T cells. UMI labels and 5' RACE were used to prepare the TRB cDNA libraries. Reanalyzing the 5' RACE reads, TCRdb keeps one entry per CDR3 protein, without DNA. The sample table sets out more than 65,000 distinct CDR3 sequences. The material sequenced was naive CXCR3- CD8+ T cells from blood. Subset meaning: CD45RO-CCR7+CD27+CD95- naive CD8+ T cells lacking CXCR3 (TNR3-). These receptors were collected from a human donor in good health. Some clones in this sample may be carry-over from other donors' samples.

The V gene is TRBV4-1, the J gene TRBJ2-1; the D gene TCRdb calls, TRBD1, cannot be checked with no DNA. This CDR3 has 15 amino acids. Germline V CDR1 and CDR2: MGHRA, YSYEKL. Here the CDR3 reads CASSQGGQGAAEQFF.

The chain is built from TRBV7-9 and TRBJ2-1; absent DNA, TCRdb's TRBD1 call cannot be checked. The CDR3 loop spans 14 amino acids. The germline V gene encodes CDR1 SEHNR and CDR2 FQNEAQ (reference sequence). This chain's CDR3 is CASSLGTGDNEQFF.

The chain employs TRBV28 and TRBJ2-7; TCRdb names TRBD1, which stays unverified in the absence of DNA. Looked up from germline, CDR1 is MDHEN and CDR2 is SYDVKM. The CDR3 has 17 residues. The CDR3 sequence is CASSRGVGDSSAYEQYF.

The chain employs TRBV29-1 and TRBJ2-2; the TRBD1 assignment by TCRdb is unverifiable without DNA. Germline V lookup: CDR1 SQVTM, CDR2 ANQGSEA. The CDR3 loop spans 14 amino acids. The chain's CDR3 is CSVEQGPGTGELFF.

CDR3 loop: CSVAGLAGGPTNTGELFF. The V and J genes are TRBV29-1 and TRBJ2-2; the D call of TRBD2 rests on TCRdb alone, since no DNA is present to check it. The CDR3 is made up of 18 amino acids. Germline V gives CDR1 SQVTM, CDR2 ANQGSEA.

The J gene is TRBJ2-5, the V gene TRBV29-1. The CDR3 covers 13 residues. Looked up from germline, CDR1 is SQVTM and CDR2 is ANQGSEA. The CDR3: CSVYWQNQETQYF.

The chain is built from TRBV4-3 and TRBJ2-1; lacking DNA, the TRBD2 call made by TCRdb goes unchecked. Germline CDR1 and CDR2: LGHNA and YSLEER. CDR3 length: 18 amino acids. The CDR3 region is CASSQEAVPYLGGDEQFF.

The chain is built from TRBV29-1 and TRBJ2-1. This CDR3 has 12 residues. Looked up from germline, CDR1 is SQVTM and CDR2 is ANQGSEA. The chain's CDR3 is CSVEGQNHEQFF.

The gene calls are TRBV6-6 and TRBJ1-5; the TCRdb call, TRBD1, lacks DNA for checking. The CDR3 contains 16 residues. Germline loops: CDR1 MNHNY, CDR2 SVGAGI (reference sequence). The CDR3 here is CASSYSFPTANQPQHF.

V and J are TRBV7-3 and TRBJ2-7; without DNA, the TCRdb call of TRBD1 cannot be checked. In germline, CDR1 is SGHTA, CDR2 FQGTGA. The CDR3 has 14 residues. The CDR3 sequence: CASSLTQGSYEQYF. Supplemented by reference TRBV7-3 and TRBJ2-7, the full variable domain reads GAGVSQTPSNKVTEKGKYVELRCDPISGHTALYWYRQSLGQGPEFLIYFQGTGAADDSGLPNDRFFAVRPEGSVSTLKIQRTERGDSAVYLCASSLTQGSYEQYFGPGTRLTVT.

The V call is TRBV12-3 or TRBV12-4, the J call TRBJ2-7; the TCRdb call, TRBD2, lacks DNA for checking. This CDR3 spans 13 amino acids. The CDR3: CASSLGPTREQYF.

The chain recombines TRBV29-1 with TRBJ1-1; no DNA is available, so the TRBD1 call from TCRdb remains unchecked. There are 14 residues in the CDR3. Germline CDR1 SQVTM, CDR2 ANQGSEA. CDR3 sequence: CSVEGGQLNTEAFF.

V gene TRBV4-3 combines with J gene TRBJ2-1. The CDR3 length is 15 residues. The germline V gene encodes CDR1 LGHNA and CDR2 YSLEER. The CDR3 protein is CASSQGTLTYNEQFF.

V gene TRBV19 combines with J gene TRBJ1-1; TCRdb calls TRBD1, which cannot be checked without DNA. Germline V gene sequence: CDR1 LNHDA, CDR2 SQIVND (reference sequence). The CDR3 consists of 17 residues. The chain's CDR3 is CASSLMGVGRLNTEAFF.

V gene TRBV29-1 combines with J gene TRBJ1-1; TCRdb calls TRBD1, which cannot be checked without DNA. The germline V gene has CDR1 SQVTM and CDR2 ANQGSEA. This CDR3 has 11 amino acids. CDR3 protein: CSAPLGPEAFF.

The chain joins TRBV29-1 to TRBJ2-5. This CDR3 comprises 15 residues. CDR1 and CDR2 from the germline V gene are SQVTM and ANQGSEA. The chain's CDR3 is CSVEDFGENQETQYF.

The V call is TRBV29-1, the J call TRBJ2-7. Germline CDR1 reads SQVTM; CDR2 reads ANQGSEA. There are 11 residues in the CDR3. CDR3 amino acids: CSVEGIDEQYF.

This chain links TRBV29-1 with TRBJ2-7. Germline lookup yields CDR1 SQVTM and CDR2 ANQGSEA. This CDR3 comprises 12 residues. The CDR3 reads CSVTEGSYEQYF.

The rearrangement uses TRBV7-9 and TRBJ1-1. This CDR3 has 13 amino acids. The germline gives CDR1 SEHNR, CDR2 FQNEAQ (reference sequence). The CDR3 sequence is CASRPAGGLKAFF.

V gene TRBV19 combines with J gene TRBJ1-1. Germline V lookup: CDR1 LNHDA, CDR2 SQIVND (reference sequence). This CDR3 spans 16 amino acids. The CDR3 loop is CASSIVRHQMNTEAFF.

J is TRBJ1-2 and V is TRBV6-5; TCRdb indicates TRBD1, and absent DNA this call remains unverified. The CDR3 spans 15 residues. Germline CDR1 MNHEY, CDR2 SVGAGI. CDR3 residues: CASSFLPGDQRGYTF.

This CDR3 reads CASSSRTGMDTDTQYF. The chain recombines TRBV7-9 with TRBJ2-3; TCRdb names TRBD1, which stays unverified in the absence of DNA. CDR1 is SEHNR, CDR2 FQNEAQ, per germline (reference sequence). The CDR3 consists of 16 residues. The complete variable domain, with remaining parts taken from reference TRBV7-9 and TRBJ2-3, reads DTGVSQNPRHKITKRGQNVTFRCDPISEHNRLYWYRQTLGQGPEFLTYFQNEAQLEKSRLLSDRFSAERPKGSFSTLEIQRTEQGDSAMYLCASSSRTGMDTDTQYFGPGTRLTVL.

This chain joins TRBV5-5 and TRBJ1-1; the TCRdb D gene call, TRBD1, has no DNA to confirm it. This CDR3 region has 13 residues. Germline CDR1 is SGHKS and CDR2 is YYEKEE (reference sequence). The CDR3 here is CASSLGQITEAFF.

This chain links TRBV29-1 with TRBJ2-5. Germline V gene data show CDR1 as SQVTM and CDR2 as ANQGSEA. The CDR3 contains 12 residues. CDR3 loop: CSVLLVGETQYF.

The chain's CDR3 is CASRRTNGDLFEQYF. The rearrangement uses TRBV2 and TRBJ2-7; TCRdb's D gene call, TRBD2, goes unchecked for lack of DNA. The CDR3 extends over 15 amino acids. The germline V gene encodes CDR1 SNHLY and CDR2 FYNNEI.

V is TRBV28 and J is TRBJ1-1. CDR3 size: 13 residues. The germline CDR1 and CDR2 sequences are MDHEN and SYDVKM. The CDR3 is CASSGRLNTEAFF.

The V call is TRBV4-3, the J call TRBJ1-1; TCRdb's D call of TRBD1 is untestable without DNA. CDR3 length equals 19 residues. The V gene's germline CDR1 is LGHNA and CDR2 YSLEER. CDR3 sequence reads: CASSQVSMTGGAGNTEAFF.

The chain employs TRBV4-1 and TRBJ2-1; TCRdb designates TRBD1, a call that cannot be tested without DNA. The germline V gene encodes CDR1 MGHRA and CDR2 YSYEKL. This CDR3 is built from 15 residues. The CDR3 reads CASSQAASRGTEQFF.